The entry that follows covers one TCR beta chain sequence. Its antigen remains unknown. The data are from a study of shared clonotypes between healthy human individuals. Only in-frame clones appear in the TCRdb table, and some are missing; sequencing was by immunoSEQ multiplex PCR. Altogether around 2.1 million clones are present, nearly 97% being singletons, with the ten largest covering 0.1% to 0.15%. Study outcomes and limitations: It was observed that roughly 5% of naive CD4 clonotypes were shared across a few donors. Although depth was large, rarefaction showed that sequencing of the sorted subsets was incomplete.

This CDR3 has 17 residues. Germline CDR1 reads MGHDK; CDR2 reads SYGVNS. V lost 3 bases, J lost 4 bases, and 14 bases stayed unmatched. There were no recent acute infections or vaccinations among the donors, who were healthy HIV-negative adults. It was into CD45RA+ naive and CD45RA-negative memory subsets that the CD4+ cells were split. V gene TRBV25-1 combines with J gene TRBJ1-2; 7 nucleotides match TRBD1. Sequencing was performed on naive CD4+ T cells sorted from blood. Subset: CD45RA+ positively selected. The clonotype originates from a man aged 18 to 29 in good health. The CDR3 DNA follows: TGTGCCAGCAGTGAGGCCCCAGGGGGGAAGGCAGTCTATGGCTACACCTTC. Amino acid sequence: CASSEAPGGKAVYGYTF.